Listed here are 15 T cell receptor beta chains from one sample, sequenced in a study of graft-versus-host responses after intestinal transplantation. This table comes from immunoSEQ multiplex PCR, and its TCRdb copy is limited to in-frame clones, with some not included. The sample shows 55,000 to 70,000 clones, 90% to 95% of them seen only once. The sequenced sample was PBMCs, obtained almost 120 days after intestinal transplantation. These receptors were collected from a human patient who received an intestinal transplant, so some T cells may come from the graft donor.

This sequence joins TRBV29-1 and TRBJ2-7; D could derive from TRBD1 or TRBD2 (5 bases each). The length of the CDR3 is 11 residues. V was clipped by 6 bases and J by 4 bases, with 10 bases between them. From germline, CDR1 is SQVTM and CDR2 ANQGSEA. This CDR3 is CSVGTPYEQYF. The CDR3 DNA reads TGCAGCGTGGGGACCCCATACGAGCAGTACTTC.

The CDR3 loop is CASSFRTANYGYTF. CDR3 coding DNA: TGTGCCAGCAGCTTTCGGACAGCTAACTATGGCTACACCTTC. V and J are TRBV21-1 and TRBJ1-2; the table calls TRBD1, which could not be checked here. TRBV21-1 represents a pseudogene. The CDR3 length is 14 residues.

The chain uses TRBV7-8 and TRBJ2-7; 8 nucleotides line up with TRBD2. The V segment lost 1 base and the J segment 0 bases; nucleotides outside the gene matches: 2. The germline gives CDR1 SGHVS, CDR2 FQNEAQ. The CDR3 totals 15 residues. CDR3 sequence: CASSLGGGISYEQYF. CDR3 in DNA: TGTGCCAGCAGCTTAGGCGGGGGGATCTCCTACGAGCAGTACTTC.

The chain employs TRBV27 and TRBJ2-3; D not certain. Per the germline V gene, CDR1 is MNHEY and CDR2 is SMNVEV (reference sequence). Trimming took 8 bases from V and 0 from J, leaving 12 bases between them. This CDR3 spans 14 amino acids. The CDR3 bases are TGTGCCAGCGGGCCCGGGCTGAGCACAGATACGCAGTATTTT. Its translation: CASGPGLSTDTQYF.

In this sample, this clone turned up a few times. The rearrangement joins TRBV14 to TRBJ1-3; D perhaps matches TRBD1 (5 bases). This CDR3 has 14 amino acids. Trimming removed 6 bases from V and 5 bases from J, with 14 bases in between. The germline V gene has CDR1 SGHDN and CDR2 FVKESK. The chain's CDR3 is CASRQRQCRNTIYF. CDR3 bases: TGTGCCAGCAGACAAAGACAGTGTCGAAACACCATATATTTT.

The V and J genes are TRBV10-3 and TRBJ2-5; 9 bases map to TRBD1. The assigned J gene may be wrong: the sequence end matches TRBJ2-7 better. This CDR3 is built from 15 residues. The germline V gene has CDR1 ENHRY and CDR2 SYGVKD. The CDR3 is CAISEPGTGTYEQYF. CDR3 bases: TGTGCCATCAGTGAGCCCGGGACAGGGACCTACGAGCAGTACTTC.

This clone occurred once. This rearrangement joins TRBV29-1 to TRBJ1-1; D remains ambiguous. Germline V gene lookup returns CDR1 SQVTM and CDR2 ANQGSEA. The CDR3 contains 13 residues. Trimming took off 7 bases at V and 2 bases at J, with 14 bases between the two ends. DNA of the CDR3: TGCAGCGGCAACTTGAGTCCAAACACTGAAGCTTTCTTT. Protein sequence: CSGNLSPNTEAFF.

The V call is TRBV7-9, the J call TRBJ2-1; D is unresolved. Germline lookup yields CDR1 SEHNR and CDR2 FQNEAQ (reference sequence). V was pared by 7 bases and J by 9 bases, with 25 bases between. This CDR3 region has 16 residues. The DNA of the CDR3 is TGTGCCAGCACACAACGCCCGGGCCCCTCCTGGGGTGAGCAGTTCTTC. It specifies CASTQRPGPSWGEQFF. The variable domain in full, with the rest retrieved from reference TRBV7-9 and TRBJ2-1, is DTGVSQNPRHKITKRGQNVTFRCDPISEHNRLYWYRQTLGQGPEFLTYFQNEAQLEKSRLLSDRFSAERPKGSFSTLEIQRTEQGDSAMYLCASTQRPGPSWGEQFFGPGTRLTVL.

The gene calls are TRBV28 and TRBJ2-5; 9 bases are shared with TRBD1. J gave up 5 bases and V 4 bases, and 11 bases lay outside the gene matches. In germline, CDR1 is MDHEN, CDR2 SYDVKM. The CDR3 spans 16 residues. The CDR3 sequence is CASSSPGQGLGETQYF. The CDR3 DNA is TGTGCCAGCAGTTCCCCGGGACAGGGACTGGGTGAGACCCAGTACTTC.

This sequence joins TRBV7-9 and TRBJ2-7; D ambiguous. The V and J ends lost 7 bases and 5 bases respectively, with 9 bases between them. Germline CDR1 SEHNR, CDR2 FQNEAQ (reference sequence). The CDR3 runs 11 residues. As DNA, the CDR3 is TGTGCCAGCACCTCCGACGACGAGCAGTACTTC. This encodes CASTSDDEQYF.

The chain has TRBV10-3 and TRBJ2-1; 14 nucleotides match TRBD2. Germline values: CDR1 ENHRY, CDR2 SYGVKD. The CDR3 loop spans 19 amino acids. The junction had 4 bases not matched to a gene; V was cut back by 0 bases and J by 0 bases. CDR3: CAISESTTSGRDSYNEQFF. For the CDR3, the DNA is TGTGCCATCAGTGAGTCGACGACTAGCGGGAGGGACTCCTACAATGAGCAGTTCTTC.

V and J are TRBV2 and TRBJ2-7; 7 positions agree with TRBD2. This CDR3 spans 15 amino acids. CDR1 is SNHLY and CDR2 is FYNNEI in the germline V gene. V lost 1 base and J lost 1; bases outside the gene matches: 4. In DNA, the CDR3 is TGTGCCAGCAGTGAAGTCTCTAGCGGTTCCTACGAGCAGTACTTC. Encoded protein: CASSEVSSGSYEQYF.

The chain employs TRBV4-1 and TRBJ2-7; TRBD2 matches at 11 bases. This CDR3 comprises 17 residues. Looked up from germline, CDR1 is MGHRA and CDR2 is YSYEKL. V trimming: 1 base; J trimming: 2 bases; junction bases outside the gene matches: 7. CDR3 sequence (DNA): TGCGCCAGCAGCCAAGTCGCGGCTAGCGGGGGGCCCTACGAGCAGTACTTC. This codes for CASSQVAASGGPYEQYF.

The rearrangement uses TRBV5-1 and TRBJ2-5; tentatively, D is TRBD2 (7 bases). The CDR3 covers 14 residues. Germline CDR1 and CDR2: SGHRS and YFSETQ. Trimming left V 3 bases short and J 4 bases short, with 13 bases between. CDR3 coding DNA: TGCGCCAGCAGCTCGTCCGGGGGGCCAGAGACCCAGTACTTC. It is translated as CASSSSGGPETQYF.

The chain joins TRBV28 to TRBJ1-2; 8 bases map to TRBD1. This CDR3 has 14 residues. V gave up 7 bases and J gave up 7 bases; unmatched junction bases: 11. Germline V lookup: CDR1 MDHEN, CDR2 SYDVKM. CDR3 amino acids: CASINGQGSGGYTF. The CDR3, as DNA: TGTGCCAGCATCAACGGACAGGGCTCAGGTGGCTACACCTTC.